One sample yielded the 10 T cell receptor beta chains listed below, sequenced in a study of control samples from healthy donors and cancer patients. Assay used: immunoSEQ multiplex PCR; TCRdb lists only in-frame clones, some missing. The sample lists around 40,000 clones, around 93% seen once, with approximately 23% in the top ten. Sequencing input: PBMCs. The source is a middle-aged woman with head and neck cancer.

This chain connects TRBV24-1 to TRBJ2-3; the match to TRBD1 covers 11 bases. This CDR3 region has 17 residues. In germline, CDR1 is KGHDR, CDR2 SFDVKD. Trimming cost V 4 bases and J 4 bases; bases outside gene matches: 9. CDR3 loop: CATSEPGQGARADTQYF. The DNA for the CDR3 is TGTGCCACCAGTGAGCCCGGACAGGGGGCGAGGGCAGATACGCAGTATTTT.

The chain recombines TRBV7-9 with TRBJ1-4, with no clear D. The CDR3 is 14 amino acids. Germline CDR1 is SEHNR and CDR2 is FQNEAQ (reference sequence). Trimming stripped 2 bases from V and 6 bases from J, with 10 bases between. The CDR3: CASSLWPGYEKLFF. For the CDR3, the DNA is TGTGCCAGCAGCTTATGGCCAGGATATGAAAAACTGTTTTTT.

V and J are TRBV5-1 and TRBJ2-6; D uncertain. The germline V gene encodes CDR1 SGHRS and CDR2 YFSETQ. The CDR3 spans 15 residues. Deletions cut 2 bases from V and 1 base from J, with 7 bases between. The CDR3 DNA is TGCGCCAGCAGCTTATCGGTATCTGGGGCCAACGTCCTGACTTTC. This gives the protein CASSLSVSGANVLTF. Full variable domain (rest looked up from reference TRBV5-1 and TRBJ2-6): KAGVTQTPRYLIKTRGQQVTLSCSPISGHRSVSWYQQTPGQGLQFLFEYFSETQRNKGNFPGRFSGRQFSNSRSEMNVSTLELGDSALYLCASSLSVSGANVLTFGAGSRLTVL.

This rearrangement joins TRBV6-1 to TRBJ1-4; D uncertain. The germline V gene encodes CDR1 MNHNS and CDR2 SASEGT. The CDR3 loop spans 14 amino acids. The germline V and J ends were trimmed by 3 bases and 4 bases, with 9 bases remaining between them. DNA for the CDR3: TGTGCCAGCAGTGATGGCAGAATTAATGAAAAACTGTTTTTT. This gives the protein CASSDGRINEKLFF.

The V gene is TRBV5-4, the J gene TRBJ2-1, with 8 bases lining up with TRBD2. The germline V gene has CDR1 SGHNT and CDR2 YYREEE (reference sequence). The J segment lost 0 bases and the V segment lost 4 bases, leaving 6 bases of the junction unmatched. This CDR3 is built from 16 residues. The CDR3 sequence: CASSVGSGVSYNEQFF. The CDR3 DNA follows: TGTGCCAGCAGCGTCGGTAGCGGGGTCTCCTACAATGAGCAGTTCTTC.

This sequence joins TRBV27 and TRBJ2-3; 10 positions match TRBD1. Germline lookup yields CDR1 MNHEY and CDR2 SMNVEV (reference sequence). The CDR3 loop spans 15 amino acids. The V segment lost 5 bases and the J segment 1 base; nucleotides outside the gene matches: 3. CDR3: CASSVTGGRTDTQYF. CDR3 in DNA: TGTGCCAGCAGTGTGACAGGGGGCCGCACAGATACGCAGTATTTT.

The V gene is TRBV5-6, the J gene TRBJ2-7, with 10 bases that match TRBD2. This CDR3 has 15 amino acids. Germline V gives CDR1 SGHDT, CDR2 YYEEEE. V gave up 0 bases and J gave up 3 bases; unmatched junction bases: 3. CDR3 residues: CASSLVLAGVYEQYF. The CDR3 DNA follows: TGTGCCAGCAGCTTGGTTCTAGCGGGAGTCTACGAGCAGTACTTC.

The V call is TRBV18, the J call TRBJ1-2; D gene uncertain. The CDR3 has 14 amino acids. Looked up from germline, CDR1 is KGHSH and CDR2 is LQKENI. V gave up 0 bases and J gave up 4 bases, with 9 bases separating them. The CDR3 nucleotides read TGTGCCAGCTCACCACCGGGCAGTCCCTATGGCTACACCTTC. Translation: CASSPPGSPYGYTF.

The rearrangement links TRBV5-1 to TRBJ2-7, with TRBD2 matching 9 bases. This CDR3 has 15 amino acids. Germline V gene sequence: CDR1 SGHRS, CDR2 YFSETQ. The ends lost 6 bases at V and 5 bases at J; junction bases unmatched: 12. The CDR3 loop is CASTPLAGGSNEQYF. CDR3 nucleotide sequence: TGCGCCAGCACTCCCCTCGCGGGAGGGAGTAACGAGCAGTACTTC.

This chain connects TRBV6-4 to TRBJ2-2; no definite D call. Germline V CDR1 and CDR2: MRHNA, SNTAGT. V shed 2 bases and J shed 1 base, with 5 bases lying between them. The CDR3 has 14 amino acids. The CDR3 here is CASSDRVNTGELFF. CDR3 nucleotide sequence: TGTGCCAGCAGTGACCGGGTGAACACCGGGGAGCTGTTTTTT.